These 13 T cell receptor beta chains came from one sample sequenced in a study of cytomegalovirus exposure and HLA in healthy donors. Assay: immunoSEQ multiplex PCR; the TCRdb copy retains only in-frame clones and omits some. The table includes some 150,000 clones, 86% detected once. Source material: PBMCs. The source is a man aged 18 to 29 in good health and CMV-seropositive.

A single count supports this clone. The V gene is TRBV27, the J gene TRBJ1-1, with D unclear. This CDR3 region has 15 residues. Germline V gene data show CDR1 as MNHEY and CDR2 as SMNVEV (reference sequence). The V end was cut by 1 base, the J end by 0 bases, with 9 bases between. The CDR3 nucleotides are TGTGCCAGCAGTTTATGGGCGAGCCTGAACACTGAAGCTTTCTTT. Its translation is CASSLWASLNTEAFF.

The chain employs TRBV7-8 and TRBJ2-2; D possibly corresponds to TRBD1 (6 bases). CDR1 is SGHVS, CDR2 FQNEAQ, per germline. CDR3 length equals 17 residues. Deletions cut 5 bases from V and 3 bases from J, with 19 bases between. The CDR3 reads CASSRLSLDSYTGELFF. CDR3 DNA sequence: TGTGCCAGCAGCCGCTTATCCCTGGACAGTTACACCGGGGAGCTGTTTTTT.

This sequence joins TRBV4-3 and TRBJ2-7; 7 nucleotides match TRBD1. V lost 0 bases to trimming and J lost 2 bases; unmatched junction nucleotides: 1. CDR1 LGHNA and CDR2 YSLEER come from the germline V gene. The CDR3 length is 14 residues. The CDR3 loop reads CASSQEQGTYEQYF. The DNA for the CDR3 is TGCGCCAGCAGCCAAGAACAGGGGACCTACGAGCAGTACTTC.

CDR3 in amino acids: CASSPPGPGQGDYEQYF. For the CDR3, the DNA is TGCGCCAGCAGCCCCCCCGGTCCGGGACAGGGTGACTACGAGCAGTACTTC. This chain uses TRBV4-1 with TRBJ2-7; TRBD1 aligns across 9 bases. Trimming at V came to 4 bases and at J to 3 bases, leaving 13 bases not matched to a gene. Per germline, CDR1 MGHRA and CDR2 YSYEKL. The CDR3 extends over 17 amino acids.

CDR3 in amino acids: CASSQVGEDGYTF. DNA of the CDR3: TGTGCCAGCAGCCAAGTGGGAGAAGATGGCTACACCTTC. The chain joins TRBV4-2 to TRBJ1-2; D remains ambiguous. The CDR3 is 13 residues long. CDR1 is LGHNA, CDR2 YNFKEQ, per germline. V was cut by 1 base and J by 6 bases, with 9 bases left in between.

As DNA, the CDR3 is TGTGCCAGCAGCGTAGGGGGGAGGGACCCCTACGAGCAGTACTTC. Its protein is CASSVGGRDPYEQYF. The chain has TRBV9 and TRBJ2-7; 7 positions match TRBD2. This CDR3 contains 15 residues. The germline V gene has CDR1 SGDLS and CDR2 YYNGEE. The ends lost 0 bases at V and 2 bases at J; junction bases unmatched: 5. Together with reference TRBV9 and TRBJ2-7, the CDR3 gives the full variable domain: DSGVTQTPKHLITATGQRVTLRCSPRSGDLSVYWYQQSLDQGLQFLIQYYNGEERAKGNILERFSAQQFPDLHSELNLSSLELGDSALYFCASSVGGRDPYEQYFGPGTRLTVT.

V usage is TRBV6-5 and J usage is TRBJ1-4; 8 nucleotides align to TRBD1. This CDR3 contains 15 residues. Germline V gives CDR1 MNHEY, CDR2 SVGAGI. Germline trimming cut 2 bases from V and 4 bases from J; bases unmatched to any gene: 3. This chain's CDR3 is CASSYGDRLNEKLFF. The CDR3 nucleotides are TGTGCCAGCAGTTACGGGGACAGGCTTAATGAAAAACTGTTTTTT.

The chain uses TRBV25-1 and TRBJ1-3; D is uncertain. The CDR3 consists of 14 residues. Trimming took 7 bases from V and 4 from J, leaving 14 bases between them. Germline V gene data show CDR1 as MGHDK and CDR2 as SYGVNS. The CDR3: CASKPALAGNTIYF. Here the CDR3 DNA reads TGTGCCAGCAAGCCAGCGCTGGCGGGAAACACCATATATTTT.

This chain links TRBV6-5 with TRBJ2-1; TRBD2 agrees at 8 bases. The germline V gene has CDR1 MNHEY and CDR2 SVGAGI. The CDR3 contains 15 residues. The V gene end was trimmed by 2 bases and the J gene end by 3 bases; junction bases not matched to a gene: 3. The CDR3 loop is CASSYAGGRYNEQFF. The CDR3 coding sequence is TGTGCCAGCAGTTACGCGGGGGGTCGCTACAATGAGCAGTTCTTC.

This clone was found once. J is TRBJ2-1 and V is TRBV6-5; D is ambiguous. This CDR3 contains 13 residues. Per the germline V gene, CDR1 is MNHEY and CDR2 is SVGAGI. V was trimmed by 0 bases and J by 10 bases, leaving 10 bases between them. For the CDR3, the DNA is TGTGCCAGCAGTTACTCAAAGTGGCAAGAGCAGTTCTTC. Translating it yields CASSYSKWQEQFF.

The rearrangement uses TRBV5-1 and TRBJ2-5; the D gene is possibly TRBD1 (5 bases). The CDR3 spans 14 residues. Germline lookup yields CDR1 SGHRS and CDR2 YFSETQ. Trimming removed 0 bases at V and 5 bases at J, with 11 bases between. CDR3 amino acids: CASSLGGAWETQYF. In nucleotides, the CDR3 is TGCGCCAGCAGCTTGGGTGGGGCCTGGGAGACCCAGTACTTC.

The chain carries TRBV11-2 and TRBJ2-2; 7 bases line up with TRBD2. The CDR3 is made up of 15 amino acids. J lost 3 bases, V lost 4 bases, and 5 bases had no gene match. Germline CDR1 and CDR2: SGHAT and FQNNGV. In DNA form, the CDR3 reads TGTGCCAGCAGCTCACGGGGGGTGTACACCGGGGAGCTGTTTTTT. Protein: CASSSRGVYTGELFF.

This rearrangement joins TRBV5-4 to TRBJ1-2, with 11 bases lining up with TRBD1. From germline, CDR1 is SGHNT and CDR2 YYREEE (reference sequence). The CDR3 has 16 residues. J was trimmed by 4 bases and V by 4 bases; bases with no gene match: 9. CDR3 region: CASSHGQGAPVYGYTF. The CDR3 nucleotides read TGTGCCAGCAGCCACGGACAGGGGGCGCCCGTCTATGGCTACACCTTC. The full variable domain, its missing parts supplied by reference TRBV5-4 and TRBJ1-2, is ETGVTQSPTHLIKTRGQQVTLRCSSQSGHNTVSWYQQALGQGPQFIFQYYREEENGRGNFPPRFSGLQFPNYSSELNVNALELDDSALYLCASSHGQGAPVYGYTFGSGTRLTVV.